The 29 T cell receptor beta chains listed next were all sequenced from one sample in a study of blood T cell repertoires in COVID-19. The repertoire was sequenced with immunoSEQ multiplex PCR; TCRdb's copy has only in-frame clones and lacks some. The sample includes under 200,000 clones, 86% of them seen just once. The material sequenced was peripheral blood. Every receptor here comes from a woman in her fifties or sixties with COVID-19, enrolled during active disease.

This rearrangement joins TRBV5-6 to TRBJ2-7, with 9 nucleotides matching TRBD1. CDR3 length: 14 amino acids. The V gene end was trimmed by 4 bases and the J gene end by 4 bases; junction bases not matched to a gene: 6. Germline CDR1 is SGHDT and CDR2 is YYEEEE. Here the CDR3 reads CASSPGQGGYEQYF. CDR3 bases: TGTGCCAGCAGCCCGGGACAGGGAGGATACGAGCAGTACTTC.

V and J are TRBV30 and TRBJ1-2; D is uncertain. The germline CDR1 and CDR2 sequences are GTSNPN and SVGIG (reference sequence). V was cut by 6 bases and J by 5 bases, with 7 bases left in between. This CDR3 comprises 10 residues. The CDR3 reads CACLLYGYTF. The DNA for the CDR3 is TGTGCCTGTCTTTTGTATGGCTACACCTTC.

This clone appeared a few times. This chain uses TRBV30 with TRBJ2-6; tentatively, D is TRBD2 (6 bases). The CDR3 totals 16 residues. CDR1 GTSNPN and CDR2 SVGIG come from the germline V gene (reference sequence). V was pared by 0 bases and J by 3 bases, with 12 bases between. CDR3 region: CAWSVRGVVGANVLTF. For the CDR3, the DNA is TGTGCCTGGAGTGTACGCGGGGTGGTTGGGGCCAACGTCCTGACTTTC.

This sequence joins TRBV4-1 and TRBJ2-5; D not certain. The ends were cut back, 4 bases at V and 2 bases at J, with 11 bases in the middle. The CDR3 is 14 amino acids. From germline, CDR1 is MGHRA and CDR2 YSYEKL. CDR3 sequence: CASSLQSSQETQYF. The CDR3 DNA sequence: TGCGCCAGCAGCCTACAGAGTTCTCAAGAGACCCAGTACTTC.

J is TRBJ2-3 and V is TRBV19; 13 bases agree with TRBD2. This CDR3 spans 16 amino acids. V shed 4 bases, J shed 6 bases, and the junction held 7 bases outside the gene matches. The germline gives CDR1 LNHDA, CDR2 SQIVND (reference sequence). The CDR3 reads CASSTTSGRARDTQYF. In nucleotides, the CDR3 is TGTGCCAGTAGTACAACTAGCGGGAGGGCCAGGGATACGCAGTATTTT.

J is TRBJ2-7 and V is TRBV2, with 10 bases identical to TRBD1. Unmatched junction bases numbered 7, after V lost 9 bases and J lost 5 bases. CDR3 size: 13 residues. CDR1 and CDR2 from the germline V gene are SNHLY and FYNNEI. This chain's CDR3 is CARRGQGYDEQYF. CDR3 in DNA: TGTGCCAGGAGGGGACAGGGGTACGACGAGCAGTACTTC.

This clone appeared once. CDR3 sequence (DNA): TGCGCCAGCAGCCGGGATCTCGGACAGTTTAGCTCCTACGAGCAGTACTTC. This codes for CASSRDLGQFSSYEQYF. The chain couples TRBV4-1 to TRBJ2-7; tentative D call: TRBD1 (6 bases). Germline CDR1 reads MGHRA; CDR2 reads YSYEKL. The ends were cut back, 4 bases at V and 0 bases at J, with 19 bases in the middle. This CDR3 spans 17 amino acids.

The chain employs TRBV11-3 and TRBJ2-7; 8 bases fit TRBD1. The CDR3 is 15 residues long. Looked up from germline, CDR1 is SGHNT and CDR2 is YENEEA. The ends lost 7 bases at V and 4 bases at J; junction bases unmatched: 12. CDR3 in amino acids: CASIRTGTGKYEQYF. The CDR3 bases are TGTGCCAGCATTCGGACAGGGACAGGAAAATACGAGCAGTACTTC. The variable domain in full, with the rest retrieved from reference TRBV11-3 and TRBJ2-7, is EAGVVQSPRYKIIEKKQPVAFWCNPISGHNTLYWYLQNLGQGPELLIRYENEEAVDDSQLPKDRFSAERLKGVDSTLKIQPAELGDSAVYLCASIRTGTGKYEQYFGPGTRLTVT.

This chain joins TRBV9 and TRBJ2-2, with D maybe TRBD2 (6 bases). Trimming removed 4 bases at V and 4 bases at J, with 17 bases between. The germline V gene encodes CDR1 SGDLS and CDR2 YYNGEE. The CDR3 contains 16 residues. CDR3 sequence: CASSPSEGRATGELFF. CDR3 nucleotides: TGTGCCAGCAGCCCATCGGAGGGCAGGGCCACCGGGGAGCTGTTTTTT.

This clone was seen more than once but under ten times. The rearrangement uses TRBV18 and TRBJ2-7; D is unresolved. Trimming took 3 bases from V and 4 from J, leaving 7 bases between them. Per the germline V gene, CDR1 is KGHSH and CDR2 is LQKENI. This CDR3 has 12 amino acids. CDR3 amino acids: CASSPREYEQYF. DNA of the CDR3: TGTGCCAGCTCACCCCGAGAGTACGAGCAGTACTTC.

The chain employs TRBV6-5 and TRBJ1-1; the D is unclear. The CDR3 is 13 amino acids. The V and J ends lost 6 bases and 0 bases respectively, with 8 bases between them. The germline V gene encodes CDR1 MNHEY and CDR2 SVGAGI. In DNA, the CDR3 is TGTGCCAGCAGACCCAGAATGAACACTGAAGCTTTCTTT. The encoded protein is CASRPRMNTEAFF.

The V gene is TRBV19, the J gene TRBJ2-7, with D possibly TRBD2 on 5 matching bases. The germline CDR1 and CDR2 sequences are LNHDA and SQIVND (reference sequence). This CDR3 comprises 13 residues. The V end was cut by 5 bases, the J end by 6 bases, with 14 bases between. The CDR3 region has the DNA TGTGCCAGTAGTCAGAGCGACGCGGGCGAGCAGTACTTC. Protein: CASSQSDAGEQYF.

The chain is built from TRBV24-1 and TRBJ2-3, with no clear D. This CDR3 region has 11 residues. V was shortened by 7 bases and J by 2 bases, with 3 bases between the two germline ends. The germline V gene has CDR1 KGHDR and CDR2 SFDVKD. The DNA of the CDR3 is TGTGCCACCAGCAACACAGATACGCAGTATTTT. It encodes CATSNTDTQYF.

CDR3 region: CASSYAQGKVLGTEAFF. The CDR3 region has the DNA TGTGCCAGCAGTTACGCCCAGGGGAAGGTTTTGGGAACTGAAGCTTTCTTT. The rearrangement links TRBV6-2 or TRBV6-3 to TRBJ1-1; D might be TRBD1 (6 bases). V was trimmed by 2 bases and J by 5 bases, leaving 21 bases between them. This CDR3 is built from 17 residues. CDR1 and CDR2 (germline): MNHEY, SVGEGT.

This chain uses TRBV9 with TRBJ2-2, with 9 bases matching TRBD2. The CDR3 totals 16 residues. The V segment lost 1 base and the J segment 4 bases; nucleotides outside the gene matches: 5. Germline V gives CDR1 SGDLS, CDR2 YYNGEE. The CDR3 loop is CASSVLAGLPTGELFF. Written as DNA, the CDR3 is TGTGCCAGCAGCGTACTAGCGGGATTACCCACCGGGGAGCTGTTTTTT.

This clone was observed a handful of times. The rearrangement joins TRBV7-8 to TRBJ1-4; 8 bases are a match to TRBD1. Germline values: CDR1 SGHVS, CDR2 FQNEAQ. The length of the CDR3 is 14 residues. V was pared by 5 bases and J by 5 bases, with 4 bases of the junction left unmatched. The CDR3 region has the DNA TGTGCCAGCAGCGCCCGGGACAGGAATGAAAAACTGTTTTTT. Translating it yields CASSARDRNEKLFF.

The chain recombines TRBV18 with TRBJ2-7, with TRBD1 matching 9 bases. Per the germline V gene, CDR1 is KGHSH and CDR2 is LQKENI. V dropped 3 bases and J dropped 7; count of bases not matched to a gene: 10. The CDR3 totals 15 residues. Written as DNA, the CDR3 is TGTGCCAGCTCACCCGGGACAGGGAATTCGGGGGAGCAGTACTTC. Its translation: CASSPGTGNSGEQYF.

V is TRBV27 and J is TRBJ1-1; weak D call: TRBD1 (5 bases). Trimming cost V 2 bases and J 7 bases, with 11 bases left between them. Per the germline V gene, CDR1 is MNHEY and CDR2 is SMNVEV (reference sequence). This CDR3 is 13 amino acids long. The CDR3 nucleotides are TGTGCCAGCAGTTTAGCGGGGCGGGGTGAAGCTTTCTTT. Translating gives CASSLAGRGEAFF.

The chain links TRBV28 to TRBJ2-1; D is uncertain. V was cut by 5 bases and J by 7 bases, with 18 bases left in between. Germline loops: CDR1 MDHEN, CDR2 SYDVKM. The CDR3 runs to 15 residues. CDR3 protein: CASSHDQRLFNEQFF. CDR3 nucleotide sequence: TGTGCCAGCAGTCATGATCAAAGACTCTTTAATGAGCAGTTCTTC.

This chain uses TRBV24-1 with TRBJ2-7; 7 nucleotides match TRBD2. The ends lost 3 bases at V and 5 bases at J; junction bases unmatched: 6. The CDR3 is made up of 14 amino acids. Germline CDR1 reads KGHDR; CDR2 reads SFDVKD. CDR3 nucleotide sequence: TGTGCCACCAGTGATCCCGGGAGGATCCACGAGCAGTACTTC. It translates to CATSDPGRIHEQYF.

The chain links TRBV29-1 to TRBJ2-6; the D is unclear. The V end was cut by 7 bases, the J end by 2 bases, with 12 bases between. Germline CDR1 and CDR2: SQVTM and ANQGSEA. This CDR3 contains 14 residues. CDR3 bases: TGCAGCGCCACAGCCCCCCCTGGGGCCAACGTCCTGACTTTC. It is translated as CSATAPPGANVLTF.

This clone was observed a handful of times. The chain couples TRBV15 to TRBJ1-5; a weak D match, TRBD1 (6 bases). The CDR3 contains 15 residues. Germline loops: CDR1 LNHNV, CDR2 YYDKDF (reference sequence). Trimming took 1 base from V and 3 from J, leaving 10 bases between them. In DNA form, the CDR3 reads TGTGCCACCAGCAGAGCTACAGGGTTCAATCAGCCCCAGCATTTT. This encodes CATSRATGFNQPQHF.

V gene TRBV25-1 combines with J gene TRBJ2-5; a possible D gene is TRBD2 (7 bases). CDR1 is MGHDK and CDR2 is SYGVNS in the germline V gene. The CDR3 spans 13 residues. Trimming took 6 bases from V and 7 from J, leaving 15 bases between them. The CDR3 DNA follows: TGTGCCAGCAGCGCGGCGGGGGCAGGGACCCAGTACTTC. It codes for CASSAAGAGTQYF.

The chain couples TRBV5-1 to TRBJ2-2; D possibly corresponds to TRBD1 (6 bases). CDR3 length: 15 amino acids. Trimming left V 4 bases short and J 6 bases short, with 16 bases between. The germline gives CDR1 SGHRS, CDR2 YFSETQ. As DNA, the CDR3 is TGCGCCAGCAGCGAATACCCCAGGGGCGCCGGGGAGCTGTTTTTT. Protein: CASSEYPRGAGELFF.

This chain connects TRBV4-3 to TRBJ2-3; the D gene is possibly TRBD1 (5 bases). Trimming shortened V by 0 bases and J by 2 bases, and 30 bases separated the two germline ends. Germline lookup yields CDR1 LGHNA and CDR2 YSLEER. There are 22 residues in the CDR3. The CDR3 spells CASSQDQPDRGIFSANTDTQYF. The CDR3, as DNA: TGCGCCAGCAGCCAAGATCAACCCGACAGAGGTATTTTCAGTGCGAACACAGATACGCAGTATTTT.

The CDR3 loop reads CASSPGDVSYEQYF. CDR3 sequence (DNA): TGTGCCAGCAGCCCCGGAGACGTCTCCTACGAGCAGTACTTC. The J gene is TRBJ2-7, the V gene TRBV3-1 (or the pseudogene TRBV3-2); D gene unclear. The CDR3 is made up of 14 amino acids. The V end was cut by 4 bases, the J end by 0 bases, with 10 bases between. Germline CDR1 is LGHDT and CDR2 is YNNKEL (reference sequence).

The rearrangement joins TRBV28 to TRBJ2-5, with a weak D call TRBD2 (5 bases). This CDR3 has 16 amino acids. Germline-derived CDR1 and CDR2 are MDHEN and SYDVKM. Between the trimmed V and J ends, which lost 6 bases and 4 bases, there was a span of 21 bases. The CDR3 loop reads CASRSHPGSRGETQYF. As DNA, the CDR3 is TGTGCCAGCAGATCGCATCCGGGGTCGAGAGGAGAGACCCAGTACTTC.

The chain joins TRBV6-4 to TRBJ2-5, with 10 nucleotides matching TRBD2. This CDR3 is 15 amino acids long. After removal of 4 bases from V and 5 bases from J, the junction contained 7 bases not matched to a gene. Germline CDR1 reads MRHNA; CDR2 reads SNTAGT. CDR3 nucleotides: TGTGCCAGCAGTGCGCTAGCGGGAGAAGTGGAGACCCAGTACTTC. Its protein product is CASSALAGEVETQYF.

This clone was counted once. This sequence joins TRBV11-2 and TRBJ2-2, with 12 bases lining up with TRBD1. The junction had 3 bases not matched to a gene; V was cut back by 2 bases and J by 5 bases. Germline loops: CDR1 SGHAT, CDR2 FQNNGV. The CDR3 loop spans 16 amino acids. CDR3 protein: CASSLRDRGLTGELFF. The CDR3 DNA follows: TGTGCCAGCAGCTTAAGGGACAGGGGGCTAACCGGGGAGCTGTTTTTT.